This T cell receptor beta chain was retrieved from a study of blood T cell repertoires in COVID-19. The CDR3 is 16 amino acids. Trimming took 5 bases from V and 2 from J; bases not matched to a gene: 10. The germline gives CDR1 MNHEY, CDR2 SMNVEV (reference sequence). The protocol was immunoSEQ multiplex PCR, while the TCRdb copy is restricted to in-frame clones and leaves out a portion. The sample yields over 200,000 clones, less than 90% seen once. The source of this sequence is a man aged 60-69 years who had recovered from COVID-19. Sequencing input: peripheral blood. The chain links TRBV27 to TRBJ2-5; 8 nucleotides agree with TRBD2. The CDR3 DNA sequence: TGTGCCAGCAGTCTTCTTGGCGGGGGGACACAAGAGACCCAGTACTTC. Amino acids: CASSLLGGGTQETQYF.